The entry below gives a single TCR beta chain sequence along with its context. Its specificity is unknown. The PCR used 60 Vbeta and 13 Jbeta primers. Data came from immunoSEQ multiplex PCR; TCRdb stores just in-frame clones and leaves some out. The table records some 140,000 clones, approximately 70% of them present only once. The record originates from a study of cytomegalovirus exposure and HLA in healthy donors. The V segment lost 6 bases and the J segment 3 bases; nucleotides outside the gene matches: 5. Germline assignment: CDR1 MNHEY and CDR2 SVGAGI. The CDR3 sequence is 14 residues long. Regarding the study as a whole: Associated with cytomegalovirus, according to the listing, were 164 TCR beta chains. Testing in vitro showed a few CMV-associated chains specific for CMV antigens.

The sequence derives from a human donor in good health. The specimen sequenced was PBMCs. The gene calls are TRBV6-5 and TRBJ2-1, with 7 bases that match TRBD1. CDR3 sequence reads: CASSPGQIYNEQFF. The CDR3 nucleotides are TGTGCCAGCAGCCCGGGACAGATCTACAATGAGCAGTTCTTC.